Below, 17 T cell receptor beta chains from the same sample are listed, as sequenced in a study of T cell responses to AZD1222 COVID-19 vaccine. Sequencing used immunoSEQ multiplex PCR; TCRdb keeps in-frame clones, though not all of them. The sample holds 110,000 or so clones, roughly 80% seen once. The input for sequencing was peripheral blood, taken on day 0 of AZD1222 vaccination. These receptors were obtained from an adult in good health.

This clone was counted only a few times. The chain carries TRBV5-5 and TRBJ2-7, with 10 bases lining up with TRBD1. V dropped 6 bases and J dropped 3; count of bases not matched to a gene: 3. Germline V CDR1 and CDR2: SGHKS, YYEKEE (reference sequence). This CDR3 has 13 residues. This CDR3 reads CASTGTGDYEQYF. In nucleotides, the CDR3 is TGTGCCAGCACCGGGACAGGGGACTACGAGCAGTACTTC.

This chain joins TRBV18 and TRBJ1-4, with 9 positions matching TRBD1. This CDR3 spans 16 amino acids. V was clipped by 6 bases and J by 5 bases; unmatched bases: 10. Germline V lookup: CDR1 KGHSH, CDR2 LQKENI. This chain's CDR3 is CASSPITGGGNEKLFF. The CDR3 nucleotides are TGTGCCAGCTCGCCAATCACAGGGGGCGGAAATGAAAAACTGTTTTTT.

J is TRBJ1-2 and V is TRBV3-1 (or the pseudogene TRBV3-2); D uncertain. The CDR3 extends over 12 amino acids. Trimming left V 4 bases short and J 6 bases short, with 9 bases between. Germline CDR1 reads LGHDT; CDR2 reads YNNKEL (reference sequence). In nucleotides, the CDR3 is TGTGCCAGCAGCCGTGTCTCGGATGGCTACACCTTC. Translation: CASSRVSDGYTF.

The J gene is TRBJ1-1, the V gene TRBV14, with D possibly matching TRBD1 (5 bases). CDR1 is SGHDN and CDR2 is FVKESK in the germline V gene. Trimming removed 0 bases at V and 3 bases at J, with 11 bases between. This CDR3 spans 15 amino acids. DNA for the CDR3: TGTGCCAGCAGCCAAGATAAGGGCAGGGACACTGAAGCTTTCTTT. It codes for CASSQDKGRDTEAFF.

This chain links TRBV5-1 with TRBJ2-5; a possible D gene is TRBD1 (6 bases). CDR3 length equals 15 residues. The V gene lost 2 bases and the J gene lost 5 bases, with 16 bases spanning the gap. Germline loops: CDR1 SGHRS, CDR2 YFSETQ. The CDR3 reads CASSLRQGRRETQYF. The CDR3 DNA reads TGCGCCAGCAGCTTACGTCAGGGGCGCAGGGAGACCCAGTACTTC.

The table lists this clone with a few counts. This chain connects TRBV6-2 or TRBV6-3 to TRBJ1-5; D is undetermined. Germline assignment: CDR1 MNHEY and CDR2 SVGEGT. Trimming pared 6 bases from V and 2 bases from J, leaving 11 bases between. This CDR3 has 14 amino acids. For the CDR3, the DNA is TGTGCCAGCAGCCTATCCCCGGGCAATCAGCCCCAGCATTTT. Its translation is CASSLSPGNQPQHF.

The V gene is TRBV5-4, the J gene TRBJ1-6; D is unresolved. Germline values: CDR1 SGHNT, CDR2 YYREEE (reference sequence). V lost 3 bases to trimming and J lost 7 bases, with 11 bases between them. This CDR3 contains 14 residues. The CDR3 is CASSSDIRNSPLHF. CDR3 nucleotides: TGTGCCAGCAGCTCCGACATTAGAAATTCACCCCTCCACTTT. The full variable domain, completed using reference TRBV5-4 and TRBJ1-6, is ETGVTQSPTHLIKTRGQQVTLRCSSQSGHNTVSWYQQALGQGPQFIFQYYREEENGRGNFPPRFSGLQFPNYSSELNVNALELDDSALYLCASSSDIRNSPLHFGNGTRLTVT.

This chain links TRBV4-3 with TRBJ1-2; D is possibly TRBD1 (6 bases). V was clipped by 0 bases and J by 4 bases, with 15 bases between them. The CDR3 extends over 16 amino acids. Germline values: CDR1 LGHNA, CDR2 YSLEER. The CDR3 sequence is CASSQDRYQDSYGYTF. The CDR3 DNA sequence: TGCGCCAGCAGCCAAGATCGCTACCAGGACAGCTATGGCTACACCTTC.

The chain uses TRBV7-9 and TRBJ2-3, with TRBD2 identical over 14 bases. Germline CDR1 reads SEHNR; CDR2 reads FQNEAQ (reference sequence). After removal of 1 base from V and 4 bases from J, the junction contained 4 bases not matched to a gene. CDR3 length: 17 residues. CDR3 nucleotide sequence: TGTGCCAGCAGCTTAGAAATGGGACTAGCGGGGGCAGATACGCAGTATTTT. This codes for CASSLEMGLAGADTQYF.

The J gene is TRBJ2-5, the V gene TRBV7-9; no reliable D call. This CDR3 contains 17 residues. Trimming took off 5 bases at V and 1 base at J, with 20 bases between the two ends. Per germline, CDR1 SEHNR and CDR2 FQNEAQ (reference sequence). The CDR3 bases are TGTGCCAGCAGCCCTGGACGGACCCAAGGCGTCCAAGAGACCCAGTACTTC. It codes for CASSPGRTQGVQETQYF. The full variable domain, rest sourced from reference TRBV7-9 and TRBJ2-5, is DTGVSQNPRHKITKRGQNVTFRCDPISEHNRLYWYRQTLGQGPEFLTYFQNEAQLEKSRLLSDRFSAERPKGSFSTLEIQRTEQGDSAMYLCASSPGRTQGVQETQYFGPGTRLLVL.

This sequence joins TRBV21-1 and TRBJ1-1. TRBV21-1 is labeled a pseudogene. The CDR3 extends over 17 amino acids. The CDR3 protein is CASSKTQPAIMNTEAFF. For the CDR3, the DNA is TGTGCCAGCAGCAAAACCCAGCCAGCTATCATGAACACTGAAGCTTTCTTT.

V is TRBV2 and J is TRBJ1-2; the D gene is possibly TRBD1 (6 bases). Germline CDR1 reads SNHLY; CDR2 reads FYNNEI. Trimming removed 4 bases at V and 5 bases at J, with 20 bases between. The CDR3 has 16 amino acids. The CDR3 nucleotides read TGTGCCAGCAGTGTCCTGACAGGCCGGTCCGGGTATGGCTACACCTTC. Translation gives CASSVLTGRSGYGYTF.

The rearrangement uses TRBV3-1 (or the pseudogene TRBV3-2) and TRBJ2-1; 7 nucleotides match TRBD2. Looked up from germline, CDR1 is LGHDT and CDR2 is YNNKEL (reference sequence). V was pared by 4 bases and J by 6 bases, with 9 bases of the junction left unmatched. The CDR3 totals 15 residues. The chain's CDR3 is CASSLSTPGGNEQFF. CDR3 DNA: TGTGCCAGCAGCCTTTCCACCCCGGGGGGCAATGAGCAGTTCTTC.

The chain carries TRBV2 and TRBJ1-5; no definite D call. Deletions cut 5 bases from V and 3 bases from J, with 8 bases between. Germline V gene lookup returns CDR1 SNHLY and CDR2 FYNNEI. This CDR3 is 13 amino acids long. CDR3 in amino acids: CASSWGNNQPQHF. Here the CDR3 DNA reads TGTGCCAGCAGTTGGGGAAACAATCAGCCCCAGCATTTT. Supplemented by reference TRBV2 and TRBJ1-5, the full variable domain reads EPEVTQTPSHQVTQMGQEVILRCVPISNHLYFYWYRQILGQKVEFLVSFYNNEISEKSEIFDDQFSVERPDGSNFTLKIRSTKLEDSAMYFCASSWGNNQPQHFGDGTRLSIL.

The chain is built from TRBV5-5 and TRBJ1-5, with 10 nucleotides matching TRBD1. Trimming took 4 bases from V and 6 from J; bases not matched to a gene: 7. The CDR3 extends over 15 amino acids. Germline V gene lookup returns CDR1 SGHKS and CDR2 YYEKEE (reference sequence). As DNA, the CDR3 is TGTGCCAGCAGCCTGGGACAGGGGTACGGTCAGCCCCAGCATTTT. It translates to CASSLGQGYGQPQHF.

This clone has a count of ten or more. The chain has TRBV2 and TRBJ1-1, with TRBD1 matching over 11 bases. The ends lost 4 bases at V and 5 bases at J; junction bases unmatched: 6. The germline V gene encodes CDR1 SNHLY and CDR2 FYNNEI. The CDR3 totals 15 residues. DNA of the CDR3: TGTGCCAGCAGTGGGACAGGGGGCGCGTTAACTGAAGCTTTCTTT. It yields the protein CASSGTGGALTEAFF.

This chain connects TRBV7-9 to TRBJ2-5, with 12 nucleotides matching TRBD2. The CDR3 spans 16 residues. Trimming took 4 bases from V and 6 from J; bases not matched to a gene: 9. Germline assignment: CDR1 SEHNR and CDR2 FQNEAQ (reference sequence). For the CDR3, the DNA is TGTGCCAGCAGCTCACCGGGACTAGCGGGTTTAAAGACCCAGTACTTC. As protein: CASSSPGLAGLKTQYF. Full variable domain (remainder filled in from reference TRBV7-9 and TRBJ2-5): DTGVSQNPRHKITKRGQNVTFRCDPISEHNRLYWYRQTLGQGPEFLTYFQNEAQLEKSRLLSDRFSAERPKGSFSTLEIQRTEQGDSAMYLCASSSPGLAGLKTQYFGPGTRLLVL.